The 16 T cell receptor beta chains below all came from one sample that was sequenced in a study of neoadjuvant anti-PD-1 for oral cavity cancer. The time point: after neoadjuvant nivolumab, at surgical resection. Method: immunoSEQ multiplex PCR; TCRdb's copy keeps in-frame clones and lacks some. The sample has around 5,300 clones; around 60% are singletons. The material sequenced was tumor tissue, taken after nivolumab (anti-PD-1) treatment. These TCRs come from a person between 35 and 79 years old with oral cavity squamous cell carcinoma.

The J gene is TRBJ2-6, the V gene TRBV11-3; no firm D call. Per the germline V gene, CDR1 is SGHNT and CDR2 is YENEEA. The CDR3 sequence is 13 residues long. V was trimmed by 5 bases and J by 0 bases, leaving 2 bases between them. As DNA, the CDR3 is TGTGCCAGCAGCCGCTCTGGGGCCAACGTCCTGACTTTC. Amino acid sequence: CASSRSGANVLTF.

The J gene is TRBJ2-7, the V gene TRBV5-1; D is unresolved. V lost 0 bases to trimming and J lost 5 bases, with 12 bases between them. CDR3 length: 14 amino acids. The germline gives CDR1 SGHRS, CDR2 YFSETQ. CDR3 coding DNA: TGCGCCAGCAGCTTGGATCTGGGTGGCGACGAGCAGTACTTC. It codes for CASSLDLGGDEQYF.

Regarding this clone: A junction end diverges from the germline sequence, so it may reflect a read error. The rearrangement uses TRBV6-1 and TRBJ1-6, with TRBD1 matching 9 bases. The length of the CDR3 is 16 residues. The V gene's germline CDR1 is MNHNS and CDR2 SASEGT. CDR3 loop: CASSEMNRGQNSSLHF. The CDR3, as DNA: TGTGCCAGCAGTGAAATGAACAGGGGGCAAAATTCATCCCTCCACTTT.

The genes are TRBV28 and TRBJ2-6; D possibly corresponds to TRBD1 (5 bases). V lost 6 bases, J lost 0 bases, and 27 bases lay in between. Looked up from germline, CDR1 is MDHEN and CDR2 is SYDVKM. This CDR3 region has 21 residues. The CDR3 sequence: CASRLRQIWGVGSSGANVLTF. CDR3 nucleotides: TGTGCCAGCAGACTGAGACAGATATGGGGTGTTGGAAGCTCTGGGGCCAACGTCCTGACTTTC.

In its sample, this clone was seen once. The chain couples TRBV5-1 to TRBJ2-1, with 11 bases that match TRBD2. The V and J ends lost 3 bases and 8 bases, in that order; junction bases with no gene match: 19. CDR1 SGHRS and CDR2 YFSETQ come from the germline V gene. The CDR3 consists of 19 residues. Here the CDR3 DNA reads TGCGCCAGCAGCTACCCCCTCGAGGGACTAGCGGCGGCGGGGTATGAGCAGTTCTTC. It yields the protein CASSYPLEGLAAAGYEQFF. The full variable domain, its missing parts supplied by reference TRBV5-1 and TRBJ2-1, is KAGVTQTPRYLIKTRGQQVTLSCSPISGHRSVSWYQQTPGQGLQFLFEYFSETQRNKGNFPGRFSGRQFSNSRSEMNVSTLELGDSALYLCASSYPLEGLAAAGYEQFFGPGTRLTVL.

This clone was seen a few times. The V gene is TRBV19, the J gene TRBJ2-7, with D possibly TRBD1 on 6 matching bases. The length of the CDR3 is 13 residues. Per germline, CDR1 LNHDA and CDR2 SQIVND (reference sequence). Deletions cut 1 base from V and 3 bases from J, with 7 bases between. The CDR3 loop is CASSIARGYEQYF. The CDR3 region has the DNA TGTGCCAGTAGTATAGCCAGGGGCTACGAGCAGTACTTC.

The chain employs TRBV11-2 and TRBJ2-7; unclear D gene. This CDR3 comprises 15 residues. V lost 4 bases and J lost 7, with 20 bases in between. In germline, CDR1 is SGHAT, CDR2 FQNNGV. The CDR3 region has the DNA TGTGCCAGCAGCTCTCTCTCCTCTCGAGGAGATGAGCAGTACTTC. Protein sequence: CASSSLSSRGDEQYF.

The chain has TRBV28 and TRBJ2-3; D remains ambiguous. Germline CDR1 reads MDHEN; CDR2 reads SYDVKM. The CDR3 covers 12 residues. With 8 bases removed from V and 0 bases from J, the gap between germline ends came to 6 bases. CDR3 in DNA: TGTGCCAGCGCAATTAGCACAGATACGCAGTATTTT. Translating gives CASAISTDTQYF.

The rearrangement joins TRBV5-6 to TRBJ2-3; 10 positions match TRBD2. Trimming at V came to 0 bases and at J to 4 bases, leaving 5 bases not matched to a gene. Germline CDR1 SGHDT, CDR2 YYEEEE. The length of the CDR3 is 16 residues. CDR3 in amino acids: CASSLVSSGRADTQYF. In nucleotides, the CDR3 is TGTGCCAGCAGCTTGGTTTCTAGCGGGAGAGCAGATACGCAGTATTTT.

In its sample, this clone was seen a few times. This rearrangement joins TRBV6-1 to TRBJ2-3, with unresolved D. The germline V gene has CDR1 MNHNS and CDR2 SASEGT. This CDR3 contains 14 residues. The V end was cut by 1 base, the J end by 2 bases, with 7 bases between. CDR3 residues: CASSEDSHTDTQYF. The CDR3 coding sequence is TGTGCCAGCAGTGAAGATTCACACACAGATACGCAGTATTTT.

This clone turned up a few times. This rearrangement joins TRBV10-3 to TRBJ2-3; D unresolved. This CDR3 is 13 amino acids long. Germline V gives CDR1 ENHRY, CDR2 SYGVKD. Trimming pared 6 bases from V and 3 bases from J, leaving 10 bases between. CDR3 sequence (DNA): TGTGCCATCAGCCCCGATGGGACAGATACGCAGTATTTT. It codes for CAISPDGTDTQYF.

This chain uses TRBV6-5 with TRBJ1-6; the match to TRBD1 covers 7 bases. The CDR3 consists of 14 residues. The junction had 2 bases not matched to a gene; V was cut back by 4 bases and J by 5 bases. The germline gives CDR1 MNHEY, CDR2 SVGAGI. DNA of the CDR3: TGTGCCAGCAGTTCCGGGACAGATAATTCACCCCTCCACTTT. This translates into CASSSGTDNSPLHF.

The chain has TRBV6-1 and TRBJ2-6, with unresolved D. Trimming shortened V by 3 bases and J by 0 bases, and 6 bases separated the two germline ends. The CDR3 runs 15 residues. Looked up from germline, CDR1 is MNHNS and CDR2 is SASEGT. CDR3 sequence (DNA): TGTGCCAGCAGTGACGACGTCTCTGGGGCCAACGTCCTGACTTTC. Amino acid sequence: CASSDDVSGANVLTF.

V gene TRBV6-6 combines with J gene TRBJ1-1; perhaps TRBD1 as D (6 bases). CDR3 size: 15 residues. The germline V gene has CDR1 MNHNY and CDR2 SVGAGI (reference sequence). V dropped 6 bases and J dropped 2 bases, with 16 bases sitting between them. DNA of the CDR3: TGTGCCAGCAGGGGGGCAGGGGATGGAAACACTGAAGCTTTCTTT. Its translation: CASRGAGDGNTEAFF.

V is TRBV7-8 and J is TRBJ2-7; D assignment may be TRBD1 or TRBD2 (5 bases each). There are 13 residues in the CDR3. Deletions cut 5 bases from V and 4 bases from J, with 12 bases between. The germline V gene has CDR1 SGHVS and CDR2 FQNEAQ. The CDR3 sequence is CASSPPGRYEQYF. The DNA for the CDR3 is TGTGCCAGCAGCCCTCCGGGACGATACGAGCAGTACTTC.

The rearrangement links TRBV5-1 to TRBJ2-2; possibly TRBD1 for D (5 bases). Germline V gene data show CDR1 as SGHRS and CDR2 as YFSETQ. The length of the CDR3 is 15 residues. V lost 4 bases and J lost 1, with 11 bases in between. Here the CDR3 DNA reads TGCGCCAGCAGCAATCTTCAGGGGAACACCGGGGAGCTGTTTTTT. Amino acid sequence: CASSNLQGNTGELFF.